This T cell receptor beta chain comes out of a study of T cell responses to AZD1222 COVID-19 vaccine. Background on the study: Pooling was applied to second doses at about 4 or about 12 weeks.

In the case of this clone: Its target is not known.

Study conclusions and caveats: There were mostly white British donors and more females than males, and clonal diversity was possibly underestimated. Seropositive AZD1222 recipients at baseline numbered only six or seven.

The data were produced by immunoSEQ multiplex PCR, yet TCRdb's version contains in-frame clones alone and is incomplete. Among roughly 150,000 clones listed, about 92% were seen once. The germline CDR1 and CDR2 sequences are LGHNA and YNFKEQ. The length of the CDR3 is 16 residues. V was trimmed by 4 bases and J by 0 bases, leaving 12 bases between them. The material sequenced was peripheral blood, taken on day 0 of AZD1222 vaccination. The receptor's source is an adult in good health. The rearrangement links TRBV4-2 to TRBJ1-4, with D uncertain. Written as DNA, the CDR3 is TGTGCCAGCAGCCTAACGGACGGCGCAACTAATGAAAAACTGTTTTTT. It translates to CASSLTDGATNEKLFF.